This is a list of T cell receptor beta chains from one sample in a study of blood T cell repertoires in COVID-19. Produced via immunoSEQ multiplex PCR; TCRdb's table is partial and in-frame only. There are a few hundred thousand clones in the sample; roughly 90% occur only once, and under 8.5% lies in the top ten. The sequencing input was peripheral blood. Every receptor here comes from a woman aged 55-75 years with COVID-19, enrolled during active disease. Each CDR3 is given with its conserved first and last residue. Some rows mark clone size as missing; the rest say once, few, many or name a class of expanded clone.

length	size	J	V	CDR3
13	.	TRBJ2-5	TRBV3-1/TRBV3-2	CASSDLGLETQYF
15	.	TRBJ1-2	TRBV2	CASRLQGARNYGYTF
14	.	TRBJ1-2	TRBV19	CASSIKDRVSGYTF
15	.	TRBJ2-1	TRBV2	CARRGGGSSYNEQFF
18	.	TRBJ2-7	TRBV7-9	CASSLDRLRGGEPYEQYF
12	.	TRBJ2-7	TRBV6-5	CASSLGGSEQYF
14	.	TRBJ2-1	TRBV19	CASSSGGAYNEQFF
11	.	TRBJ1-1	TRBV20-1	CSAKQYGEAFF
16	.	TRBJ2-2	TRBV27	CASSRFSGGDTGELFF
16	.	TRBJ1-5	TRBV7-8	CASSFLGQGFEQPQHF
13	.	TRBJ2-3	TRBV3-1/TRBV3-2	CASSQGGSDTQYF
18	.	TRBJ2-7	TRBV4-1	CASRTGTGSPRRDYEQYF
13	.	TRBJ2-5	TRBV6-5	CASSTPGSKTQYF
15	.	TRBJ1-4	TRBV5-1	CASGLQGDLSEKLFF
17	.	TRBJ1-2	TRBV7-2	CASSLAKFSGVSHGYTF
17	.	TRBJ2-3	TRBV7-9	CASSAHLQGEGADTQYF
14	few	TRBJ1-1	TRBV6-2/TRBV6-3	CASSYGAVNTEAFF
15	.	TRBJ1-2	TRBV6-5	CASSQQGARGYGYTF
14	.	TRBJ2-5	TRBV6-5	CASSPTGGEETQYF
14	.	TRBJ1-2	TRBV2	CASSAGTANYGYTF
14	.	TRBJ2-1	TRBV5-4	CASSPQGLGNEQFF
14	.	TRBJ2-3	TRBV27	CASSFALASDTQYF
14	.	TRBJ2-3	TRBV11-2	CASSLGQGADTQYF
16	.	TRBJ1-2	TRBV6-4	CASSVSPGTGAFGYTF
15	.	TRBJ1-4	TRBV11-2	CASSLGGSMDEKLFF
17	.	TRBJ1-5	TRBV11-2	CASSPTKGGTGVQPQHF
15	.	TRBJ2-1	TRBV7-3	CASSLSRIYDNEQFF
17	.	TRBJ2-2	TRBV9	CASSASTGTGRSGELFF
17	.	TRBJ2-1	TRBV4-3	CASSRRLLPSSYNEQFF
15	.	TRBJ1-3	TRBV5-1	CASRATGLSGNTIYF
18	.	TRBJ1-3	TRBV18	CASSPTQYRGLLGNTIYF
15	.	TRBJ1-3	TRBV7-9	CASSSGGQGGNTIYF
14	.	TRBJ1-5	TRBV6-6	CASSYSIENQPQHF
13	.	TRBJ2-7	TRBV7-2	CASSWDSKYEQYF
15	once	TRBJ1-1	TRBV3-1/TRBV3-2	CASSPGPSMNTEAFF
15	.	TRBJ1-5	TRBV7-9	CASSHDRTLNQPQHF
13	.	TRBJ1-2	TRBV6-5	CASTRGGAGGYTF
16	.	TRBJ1-5	TRBV20-1	CSARGQGGHSNQPQHF
14	.	TRBJ1-2	TRBV7-2	CASSFDRANYGYTF
14	few	TRBJ2-7	TRBV6-6	CASARWQVAYEQYF
17	once	TRBJ2-2	TRBV7-2	CASSLVRGGAARGELFF
16	.	TRBJ2-5	TRBV5-1	CASSPRAGDPPETQYF
15	once	TRBJ1-1	TRBV5-6	CASSPDATGGPEAFF
15	.	TRBJ2-1	TRBV6-5	CASSYGPDIPNEQFF
13	.	TRBJ1-1	TRBV27	CASSLGPNTEAFF
14	.	TRBJ1-1	TRBV4-3	CASSQGVTNTEAFF
15	.	TRBJ1-6	TRBV18	CASSPSGSYNSPLHF
17	.	TRBJ1-4	TRBV29-1	CSVQMGQGTRGFEKLFF
12	.	TRBJ2-3	TRBV7-9	CASRSAADTQYF
15	once	TRBJ1-1	TRBV6-5	CASSSGQGAKTEAFF
13	.	TRBJ1-2	TRBV6-5	CASSLTPSEGHPF
14	.	TRBJ1-1	TRBV5-4	CASSLGSRSTEAFF
16	.	TRBJ1-2	TRBV9	CASSVDLDRRNYGYTF